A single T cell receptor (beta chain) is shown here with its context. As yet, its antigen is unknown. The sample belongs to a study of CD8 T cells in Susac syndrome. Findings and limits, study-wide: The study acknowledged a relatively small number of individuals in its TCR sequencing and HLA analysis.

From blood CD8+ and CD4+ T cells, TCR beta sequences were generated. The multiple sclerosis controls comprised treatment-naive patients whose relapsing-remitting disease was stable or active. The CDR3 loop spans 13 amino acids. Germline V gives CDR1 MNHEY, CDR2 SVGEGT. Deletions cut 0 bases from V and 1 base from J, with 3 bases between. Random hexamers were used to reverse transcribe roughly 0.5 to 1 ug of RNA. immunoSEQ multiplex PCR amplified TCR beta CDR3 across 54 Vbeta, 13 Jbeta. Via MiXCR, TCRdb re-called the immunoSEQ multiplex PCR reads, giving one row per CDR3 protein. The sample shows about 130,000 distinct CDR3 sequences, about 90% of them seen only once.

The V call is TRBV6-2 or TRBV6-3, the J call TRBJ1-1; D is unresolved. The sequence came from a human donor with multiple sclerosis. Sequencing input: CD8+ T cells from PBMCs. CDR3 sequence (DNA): TGTGCCAGCAGTTACTCGGAGAACACTGAAGCTTTCTTT. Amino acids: CASSYSENTEAFF.